This is a list of T cell receptor beta chains from one sample in a study of T cell changes during pregnancy in multiple sclerosis. Profiling relied on immunoSEQ multiplex PCR, and the TCRdb table lists in-frame clones only, not all of them. The sample comprises approximately 63,000 clones, roughly 92% of which are singletons, and under 2% rests with the top ten. This sample comprised peripheral blood, obtained in the third trimester of pregnancy. The receptors were sampled from a female donor in good health, enrolled as a control in a pregnancy study. Both conserved end residues are part of each CDR3. The D gene is left open where the match is weak. Not every row has a clone size; where given, it reads once, few, many or a size class.

CARRTSGSTGELFF	TGTGCCAGGAGGACTAGCGGGAGCACCGGGGAGCTGTTTTTT	TRBJ2-2	.	TRBV6-1	TRBD2
CASSFYGSLADTQYF	TGTGCCAGCAGCTTTTACGGGAGCCTCGCAGATACGCAGTATTTT	TRBJ2-3	.	TRBV7-2	.
CASSQEASWDTQYF	TGTGCCAGCAGCCAAGAAGCATCCTGGGATACGCAGTATTTT	TRBJ2-3	.	TRBV14	.
CASSSGLEYNEQFF	TGCGCCAGCAGCTCGGGACTAGAGTACAATGAGCAGTTCTTC	TRBJ2-1	.	TRBV5-1	TRBD2
CASSSYREANTGELFF	TGTGCCAGCAGCTCCTACAGAGAAGCCAACACCGGGGAGCTGTTTTTT	TRBJ2-2	.	TRBV7-3	.
CASSIGQGTDTQYF	TGTGCCAGCAGCATTGGACAGGGCACAGATACGCAGTATTTT	TRBJ2-3	.	TRBV7-2	TRBD1
CASSIDRRNNEKLFF	TGTGCCAGTAGTATAGATCGCAGGAATAATGAAAAACTGTTTTTT	TRBJ1-4	.	TRBV19	.
CASSSLPRGGIQYF	TGTGCCAGCAGCTCCCTCCCCAGGGGCGGAATTCAGTACTTC	TRBJ2-4	once	TRBV7-3	.
CASSVVGQGNGYTF	TGTGCCAGCAGCGTAGTGGGACAGGGAAATGGCTACACCTTC	TRBJ1-2	.	TRBV9	TRBD1
CASSEEGVEQYF	TGTGCCAGCAGCGAGGAGGGAGTCGAGCAGTACTTC	TRBJ2-7	few	TRBV7-9	.
CASRSQTGWKNGYTF	TGTGCCAGCAGAAGCCAGACAGGGTGGAAGAATGGCTACACCTTC	TRBJ1-2	.	TRBV6-5	TRBD1
CASSLSGGSYNEQFF	TGTGCCAGCAGCTTAAGCGGGGGCTCCTACAATGAGCAGTTCTTC	TRBJ2-1	.	TRBV7-3	TRBD2
CASSLASSSGGRESSYNEQFF	TGCGCCAGCAGCTTGGCCTCGAGTAGCGGGGGCCGCGAGAGCTCCTACAATGAGCAGTTCTTC	TRBJ2-1	.	TRBV5-1	TRBD2
CASSLVASGPYEQYF	TGTGCCAGCAGCTTAGTGGCTAGCGGGCCCTACGAGCAGTACTTC	TRBJ2-7	.	TRBV11-2	TRBD2
CASSQSRGGSEAFF	TGTGCCAGCAGCCAATCGAGGGGGGGCTCTGAAGCTTTCTTT	TRBJ1-1	few	TRBV16	.
CASSRGTEGNTIYF	TGTGCCAGCAGCAGAGGGACAGAAGGAAACACCATATATTTT	TRBJ1-3	.	TRBV21-1	.
CASTRAASTDTQYF	TGTGCCAGTACTAGAGCGGCTAGCACAGATACGCAGTATTTT	TRBJ2-3	.	TRBV19	.
CASRPSGTGKQYF	TGTGCCAGCAGGCCCTCCGGGACAGGGAAGCAGTACTTC	TRBJ2-7	.	TRBV7-9	TRBD1
CASSLGLSPVNTQYF	TGTGCCAGCAGTCTAGGACTATCACCTGTTAATACGCAGTATTTT	TRBJ2-3	.	TRBV6-4	.
CASSSWESSPLHF	TGTGCCAGCAGCTCCTGGGAGTCTTCACCCCTCCACTTT	TRBJ1-6	.	TRBV7-3	.
CASSSPRRLRGQPQHF	TGTGCCAGTAGTTCTCCCCGGCGCCTCCGGGGTCAGCCCCAGCATTTT	TRBJ1-5	.	TRBV19	.
CASNHPLRGTYEQYF	TGTGCCAGCAACCACCCTTTAAGGGGAACCTACGAGCAGTACTTC	TRBJ2-7	once	TRBV6-1	.
CASSFTYEQYF	TGTGCCAGCAGCTTTACCTACGAGCAGTACTTC	TRBJ2-7	.	TRBV7-9	.
CASSPGDLAKNIQYF	TGTGCCAGCAGCCCCGGGGATCTAGCCAAAAACATTCAGTACTTC	TRBJ2-4	.	TRBV28	.
CASSHGLGAGQETQYF	TGTGCCAGCAGCCACGGTTTAGGGGCGGGGCAAGAGACCCAGTACTTC	TRBJ2-5	.	TRBV5-4	.
CASSLGVASGLAKNIQYF	TGTGCCAGCAGCTTAGGGGTGGCTAGCGGGTTAGCCAAAAACATTCAGTACTTC	TRBJ2-4	once	TRBV7-8	TRBD2
CAWRRHWDSDTQYF	TGTGCCTGGAGGCGGCATTGGGACTCAGATACGCAGTATTTT	TRBJ2-3	.	TRBV30	.
CASSFEDSGNTIYF	TGTGCCAGCAGCTTCGAGGACTCTGGAAACACCATATATTTT	TRBJ1-3	.	TRBV4-2	.
CASSPRQGLAGPQEQFF	TGTGCCAGCAGCCCCCGTCAGGGACTAGCGGGACCCCAGGAGCAGTTCTTC	TRBJ2-1	.	TRBV11-3	TRBD2
CASRRGTSPFYEQYF	TGTGCCAGCAGACGCGGGACTAGCCCTTTCTACGAGCAGTACTTC	TRBJ2-7	.	TRBV27	TRBD2
CASSDVRIGNQPQHF	TGTGCCAGCAGTGATGTCAGGATAGGTAATCAGCCCCAGCATTTT	TRBJ1-5	.	TRBV2	.
CASSFVGGASYNEQFF	TGCGCCAGCAGCTTCGTAGGGGGCGCGTCCTACAATGAGCAGTTCTTC	TRBJ2-1	.	TRBV5-1	TRBD1
CASSKGRAGWRGNTIYF	TGTGCCAGCAGCAAAGGGAGGGCAGGGTGGCGAGGAAACACCATATATTTT	TRBJ1-3	.	TRBV21-1	.
CASSVGGAGGYTF	TGTGCCAGCAGCGTAGGAGGGGCGGGGGGCTACACCTTC	TRBJ1-2	.	TRBV9	.
CASSLAPRPISGRRDEQYF	TGTGCCAGCAGTTTAGCGCCTAGGCCGATTAGCGGGAGACGGGACGAGCAGTACTTC	TRBJ2-7	.	TRBV28	TRBD2
CASQSHSSGANVLTF	TGTGCCAGTCAAAGTCACAGTTCTGGGGCCAACGTCCTGACTTTC	TRBJ2-6	.	TRBV6-1	.
CASSPREGELFF	TGTGCCAGCTCACCAAGGGAGGGGGAGCTGTTTTTT	TRBJ2-2	.	TRBV18	.